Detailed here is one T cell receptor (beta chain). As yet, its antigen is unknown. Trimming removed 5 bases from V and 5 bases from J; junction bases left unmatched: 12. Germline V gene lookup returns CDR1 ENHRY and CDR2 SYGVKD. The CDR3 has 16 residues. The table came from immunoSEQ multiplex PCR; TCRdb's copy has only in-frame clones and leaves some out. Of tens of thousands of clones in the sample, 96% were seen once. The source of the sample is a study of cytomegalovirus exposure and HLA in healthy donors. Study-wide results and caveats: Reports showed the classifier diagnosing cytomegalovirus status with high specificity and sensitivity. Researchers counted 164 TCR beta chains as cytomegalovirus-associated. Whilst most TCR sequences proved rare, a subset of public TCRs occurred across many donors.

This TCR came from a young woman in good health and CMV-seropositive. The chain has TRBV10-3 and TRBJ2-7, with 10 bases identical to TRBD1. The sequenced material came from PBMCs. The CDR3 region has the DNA TGTGCCATCAGTCAAGTCATTGGACAGGGGGGAGACGAGCAGTACTTC. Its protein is CAISQVIGQGGDEQYF.